This T cell receptor beta chain comes out of a study of beta chain features in type 1 diabetes. This clone was detected a few times. Deletions cut 0 bases from V and 2 bases from J, with 11 bases between. CDR1 SGDLS and CDR2 YYNGEE come from the germline V gene. This CDR3 is 15 amino acids long. Expressed TCRB transcripts got sequenced, as all isolated RNA was reverse transcribed. The repertoire was sequenced with immunoSEQ multiplex PCR; TCRdb's copy has only in-frame clones and lacks some. The sample holds 500,000 to 700,000 clones, about 14% seen once. The material sequenced was naive CD4+ T cells from blood. The clonotype was recovered from a man between 18 and 35 years old in good health. The chain recombines TRBV9 with TRBJ2-5; D is possibly TRBD1 (5 bases). CDR3 residues: CASSVVGLGQETQYF. CDR3 DNA: TGTGCCAGCAGCGTAGTGGGGCTAGGGCAAGAGACCCAGTACTTC.